This T cell receptor (beta chain) was sequenced for a study of cytomegalovirus exposure and HLA in healthy donors. Study in general: Unique TCR beta sequences numbering about 100 million came from 150 million to 200 million T cells in an earlier analysis. Study conclusions and caveats: A later examination showed that TCR association rates differed by HLA locus, with DRB1 most and HLA-C fewest. The number of N-insertions in an Asian-associated ancestry cluster was reportedly below the roughly 700-donor mean in a later analysis. Later analysis demonstrated an association between a missense DCLRE1C variant and TCR beta V- and J-gene trimming.

Points on this clone: Its cognate antigen is unknown.

Use of 60 Vbeta and 13 Jbeta primers characterized the PCR. Produced via immunoSEQ multiplex PCR; TCRdb's table is partial and in-frame only. The sample has more than 95,000 clones, over 70% seen once. Deletions cut 7 bases from V and 5 bases from J, with 9 bases between. The CDR3 covers 12 residues. Germline V gene sequence: CDR1 LNHDA, CDR2 SQIVND (reference sequence). The chain carries TRBV19 and TRBJ2-1, with D possibly TRBD2 on 6 matching bases. This sequence originates from a female donor in good health and CMV-seronegative. Sequencing input: PBMCs. The CDR3 loop is CASMGGNNEQFF. As DNA, the CDR3 is TGTGCCAGTATGGGGGGAAACAATGAGCAGTTCTTC.